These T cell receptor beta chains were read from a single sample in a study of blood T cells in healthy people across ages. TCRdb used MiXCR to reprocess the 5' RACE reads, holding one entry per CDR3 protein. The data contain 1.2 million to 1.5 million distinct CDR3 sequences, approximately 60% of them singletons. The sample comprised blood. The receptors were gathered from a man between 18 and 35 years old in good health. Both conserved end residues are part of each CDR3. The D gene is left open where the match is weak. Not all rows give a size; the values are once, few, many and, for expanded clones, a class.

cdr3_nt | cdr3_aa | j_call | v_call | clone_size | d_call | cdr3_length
TGTGCCAGCAGCCAAGAAAAGGGACCGGGGGAGACCCAGTACTTC | CASSQEKGPGETQYF | TRBJ2-5 | TRBV4-2 | . | . | 15
TGTGCCAGCAGTTCCCTCCTGACAGGTTACTCCTACGAGCAGTACTTC | CASSSLLTGYSYEQYF | TRBJ2-7 | TRBV12-3/TRBV12-4 | few | . | 16
TGTGCCAGCAGCCAACCTCGGGCTACTAGTCCGCCTAACGGGCCCTACAATGAGCAGTTCTTC | CASSQPRATSPPNGPYNEQFF | TRBJ2-1 | TRBV11-1 | . | . | 21
TGTGCCAGCAGCCCGACGACCACTAGCGCACAAGAGACCCAGTACTTC | CASSPTTTSAQETQYF | TRBJ2-5 | TRBV3-1 | . | TRBD2 | 16
TGTGCCAGCAGAGAGAGTGGACGGAATGAGCAGTACTTC | CASRESGRNEQYF | TRBJ2-5 | TRBV6-1 | . | . | 13
TGTGCCAGCAACGGCGGAGGCGGCTCCTACAATGAGCAGTTCTTC | CASNGGGGSYNEQFF | TRBJ2-1 | TRBV28 | . | . | 15
TGCAGTGTTAAGGTACCGCGACTAGGACAACCCAATGAGCAGTACTTC | CSVKVPRLGQPNEQYF | TRBJ2-7 | TRBV20-1 | once | . | 16
TGTGCCAGCAGTTATAACAAGCCCTACGAGCAGTACTTC | CASSYNKPYEQYF | TRBJ2-7 | TRBV12-3/TRBV12-4 | . | . | 13
TGCAGTGCTAGAGAGGCGGGAGTACGGGAGACCCAGTACTTC | CSAREAGVRETQYF | TRBJ2-5 | TRBV20-1 | many | TRBD2 | 14
TGTGCCAGCAGTTCAAACCTCGGACGCGAGCAGTACTTC | CASSSNLGREQYF | TRBJ2-7 | TRBV27 | . | . | 13
TGTGCCACCAGCAGAGAAGTCGGGGGTCCCTACGAGCAGTACTTC | CATSREVGGPYEQYF | TRBJ2-7 | TRBV15 | few | . | 15
TGTGCCATCAGCGACGGGGGGGACAATCAGCCCCAGCATTTT | CAISDGGDNQPQHF | TRBJ1-5 | TRBV10-3 | . | . | 14
TGCAGTGCTAGAGATTCCGGCGTCGAGCAGTACTTC | CSARDSGVEQYF | TRBJ2-7 | TRBV20-1 | . | . | 12
TGTGCCAGCCTCCGGGACAGGGGGCTTGCTAATGAAAAACTGTTTTTT | CASLRDRGLANEKLFF | TRBJ1-4 | TRBV2 | . | TRBD1 | 16
TGTGCCAGCAGTTCCCGGGACGGATTTTACAATGAGCAGTTCTTC | CASSSRDGFYNEQFF | TRBJ2-1 | TRBV28 | once | . | 15
TGCAGTGCTAGAGATTTTCGGGGGGGGCCCTACGAGCAGTACTTC | CSARDFRGGPYEQYF | TRBJ2-7 | TRBV20-1 | . | TRBD2 | 15
TGTGCCAGCTCAAGCCAAGAGACCCAGTACTTC | CASSSQETQYF | TRBJ2-5 | TRBV5-1 | many | . | 11
TGCGCCAGCAGCCAAGATCCCAGGGGTAATGAGCAGTTCTTC | CASSQDPRGNEQFF | TRBJ2-1 | TRBV4-1 | . | . | 14
TGCAGCGTTGATGGAGGGGAAGCTTTCTTT | CSVDGGEAFF | TRBJ1-1 | TRBV29-1 | . | . | 10
TGTGCCAGCAGCGTAGAAGGTCTAGCGGGGGGGCGGACTTTAGGCTACGAGCAGTACTTC | CASSVEGLAGGRTLGYEQYF | TRBJ2-7 | TRBV9 | . | TRBD2 | 20
TGTGCCAGCAGCGTAGCGGAAGGGGCTGGTTACGAGCAGTACTTC | CASSVAEGAGYEQYF | TRBJ2-7 | TRBV9 | . | . | 15